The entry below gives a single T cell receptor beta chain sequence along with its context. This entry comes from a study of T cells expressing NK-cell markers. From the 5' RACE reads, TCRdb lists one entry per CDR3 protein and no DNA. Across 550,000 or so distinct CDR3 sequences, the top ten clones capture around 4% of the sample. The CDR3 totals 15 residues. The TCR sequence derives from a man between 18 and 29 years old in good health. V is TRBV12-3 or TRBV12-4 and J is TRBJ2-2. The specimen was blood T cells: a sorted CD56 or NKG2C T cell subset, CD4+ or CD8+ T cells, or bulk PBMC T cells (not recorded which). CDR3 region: CASTSPDWNTGELFF.